The present entry profiles one T cell receptor (beta chain) with its context. Its ends do not fully match the called genes, so a read error is possible. Preparation of the TCRbeta library involved a method that used unique molecular identifiers. MiXCR, run by TCRdb on the PCR reads, gives a single entry per CDR3 protein. The table records around 680,000 distinct CDR3 sequences, approximately 15% of them present only once. The data derive from a study of T-cell reconstitution after alpha-beta-depleted transplantation in children. This TCR came from a human donor who donated a stem cell graft to a child with acute myeloid leukemia. This specimen was PBMCs from the stem cell graft donor, taken from the stem cell graft.

The CDR3 sequence is CASSSGVTEASF. The DNA of the CDR3 is TGTGCCAGCAGTTCAGGCGTAACTGAAGCTTCCTTT. The chain employs TRBV27 and TRBJ1-1; D unclear. Germline V gene lookup returns CDR1 MNHEY and CDR2 SMNVEV (reference sequence). The length of the CDR3 is 12 residues.